The clone carrying this T cell receptor beta chain appeared many times. Its antigen is unknown. Source study methods: Clinicopathological groups of papillary thyroid cancer showed CDR3 differences that were used to build a distant-metastasis classifier. TCRdb re-analyzed the PCR reads using MiXCR. None of the V and J calls come from the authors' own analysis; TCRdb made them. Found here are 15,000 to 20,000 clones, 25% to 35% of them singletons; the top ten hold over 9.5%. Thyroid surgery had not been preceded by any treatment in any patient. The data were obtained in a study of metastatic and nonmetastatic thyroid tumors. Study details: Repertoire comparison spanned blood and tumor or nodule tissue of malignant and benign thyroid patients.

There are 15 residues in the CDR3. Looked up from germline, CDR1 is DFQATT and CDR2 is SNEGSKA (reference sequence). V gave up 3 bases and J gave up 7 bases; unmatched junction bases: 9. Overall study results and limits: Benign nodules were reported to have significantly lower TCR beta diversity than malignant thyroid tumors, in blood and tumor.

The rearrangement joins TRBV20-1 to TRBJ2-3, with 11 bases that match TRBD2. Sequencing used tumor tissue. The clonotype was recovered from a male donor with papillary thyroid cancer or a benign thyroid nodule (not recorded which). Some clones in this sample may be carry-over from other donors' samples. In nucleotides, the CDR3 is TGCAGTGCTAGTGGTACTAGCGGGGGAATGAATACGCAGTATTTT. Encoded protein: CSASGTSGGMNTQYF.